This TCR beta chain was obtained from a study of Ad26.COV2.S vaccination and SARS-CoV-2 variants. Study as a whole: COV1001, an Ad26.COV2.S trial, supplied this vaccine-arm donor. Study-level points and caveats: Placebo recipients had lower spike-specific TCR breadth than vaccine recipients. An underestimation of total T cell responses may have resulted from the TCR breadth and depth analyses.

Worth noting for this clone: The antigen is undetermined.

The CDR3 totals 12 residues. V gave up 4 bases and J gave up 4 bases, with 5 bases separating them. Germline V gives CDR1 LNHDA, CDR2 SQIVND (reference sequence). This table comes from immunoSEQ multiplex PCR, and its TCRdb copy is limited to in-frame clones, with some not included. The sample shows 400,000 to 450,000 clones, about 90% of them seen only once. Treatment denoted: some 19 received Ad26.COV2.S at low or high dose, single or two shots; roughly five received placebo; per-sample allocation not given. Specimen acquisition occurred on day 63 following the initial vaccine or placebo injection.

Specimen: peripheral blood, collected in a trial of Ad26.COV2.S vaccine versus placebo. The clonotype originates from a person aged 18 to 59 who received the Ad26.COV2.S COVID-19 vaccine or a placebo. The chain has TRBV19 and TRBJ1-3; D is possibly TRBD1 (5 bases). The chain's CDR3 is CASSNRGNTIYF. As DNA, the CDR3 is TGTGCCAGTAGTAACAGGGGAAACACCATATATTTT.